Listed here are 22 T cell receptor beta chains from one sample, sequenced in a study of blood T cell repertoires in COVID-19. The assay was immunoSEQ multiplex PCR, and TCRdb's table has in-frame clones only and misses some. The table has some 450,000 clones, around nine tenths seen once. Sequencing was performed on peripheral blood. The receptors stem from a man younger than 30 with COVID-19, enrolled during active disease.

The chain couples TRBV30 to TRBJ2-6, with 8 bases fitting TRBD1. With V trimmed by 3 bases and J by 0 bases, 10 bases remained unmatched. CDR3 length: 18 residues. Germline CDR1 and CDR2: GTSNPN and SVGIG (reference sequence). The CDR3: CAWSALRTGSSGANVLTF. CDR3 in DNA: TGTGCCTGGAGCGCACTTCGGACAGGGAGCTCTGGGGCCAACGTCCTGACTTTC.

The V gene is TRBV30, the J gene TRBJ2-1, with TRBD2 matching over 14 bases. The V and J ends lost 5 bases and 6 bases, in that order; junction bases with no gene match: 6. Germline V gives CDR1 GTSNPN, CDR2 SVGIG (reference sequence). This CDR3 is built from 15 residues. CDR3 protein: CAWERGLAGVNEQFF. For the CDR3, the DNA is TGTGCCTGGGAACGGGGACTAGCGGGAGTCAATGAGCAGTTCTTC. Full variable domain (outside the CDR3, taken from reference TRBV30 and TRBJ2-1): SQTIHQWPATLVQPVGSPLSLECTVEGTSNPNLYWYRQAAGRGLQLLFYSVGIGQISSEVPQNLSASRPQDRQFILSSKKLLLSDSGFYLCAWERGLAGVNEQFFGPGTRLTVL.

This chain links TRBV7-2 with TRBJ2-5, with 10 bases that match TRBD2. The germline gives CDR1 SGHTA, CDR2 FQGNSA. Losses at the gene ends were 0 bases for V and 5 bases for J; bases not matched to a gene: 0. The CDR3 spans 14 residues. This CDR3 is CASSLAAGGETQYF. Written as DNA, the CDR3 is TGTGCCAGCAGCTTAGCAGCGGGAGGGGAGACCCAGTACTTC.

The chain uses TRBV29-1 and TRBJ2-7, with 8 bases aligning to TRBD2. CDR3 length: 12 amino acids. Germline assignment: CDR1 SQVTM and CDR2 ANQGSEA. The V gene end was trimmed by 6 bases and the J gene end by 4 bases; junction bases not matched to a gene: 5. CDR3 nucleotides: TGCAGCGTATTAGCGGGGACTTACGAGCAGTACTTC. It specifies CSVLAGTYEQYF.

This clone appeared once. The chain has TRBV2 and TRBJ1-6; perhaps TRBD1 as D (6 bases). CDR1 is SNHLY and CDR2 is FYNNEI in the germline V gene. This CDR3 is 16 amino acids long. Trimming removed 5 bases from V and 8 bases from J, with 19 bases in between. The CDR3 DNA reads TGTGCCAGCAGTAACTACCAGGGGTACCGAGATTCACCCCTCCACTTT. It translates to CASSNYQGYRDSPLHF. Drawing the rest from reference TRBV2 and TRBJ1-6, the complete variable domain is EPEVTQTPSHQVTQMGQEVILRCVPISNHLYFYWYRQILGQKVEFLVSFYNNEISEKSEIFDDQFSVERPDGSNFTLKIRSTKLEDSAMYFCASSNYQGYRDSPLHFGNGTRLTVT.

V usage is TRBV19 and J usage is TRBJ1-5; 8 positions agree with TRBD1. The V and J ends lost 3 bases and 4 bases, in that order; junction bases with no gene match: 8. Germline CDR1 reads LNHDA; CDR2 reads SQIVND (reference sequence). The CDR3 sequence is 16 residues long. CDR3 DNA: TGTGCCAGTAGTATGACAGGGGCGATATCTAATCAGCCCCAGCATTTT. Its translation: CASSMTGAISNQPQHF.

J is TRBJ1-5 and V is TRBV6-5; maybe TRBD1 (5 bases). Per germline, CDR1 MNHEY and CDR2 SVGAGI. The V and J ends lost 7 bases and 0 bases respectively, with 10 bases between them. CDR3 size: 14 residues. The CDR3 is CASIHRNSNQPQHF. CDR3 nucleotide sequence: TGTGCCAGCATTCACAGGAATAGCAATCAGCCCCAGCATTTT.

This chain connects TRBV29-1 to TRBJ2-5; TRBD1 matches at 9 bases. The trim removed 3 bases at V and 5 bases at J, leaving 10 bases unmatched. CDR3 size: 15 residues. Germline V CDR1 and CDR2: SQVTM, ANQGSEA. CDR3 in DNA: TGCAGCGTTGATACTCCGGGACAGGGAGCGGAGACCCAGTACTTC. Translated: CSVDTPGQGAETQYF.

The V call is TRBV9, the J call TRBJ2-7; 8 positions match TRBD1. This CDR3 has 16 residues. The V segment lost 4 bases and the J segment 4 bases; nucleotides outside the gene matches: 13. Germline CDR1 reads SGDLS; CDR2 reads YYNGEE. CDR3 amino acids: CASSPSPDRGVYEQYF. CDR3 nucleotides: TGTGCCAGCAGCCCCTCTCCTGACAGGGGAGTGTACGAGCAGTACTTC.

This chain uses TRBV10-1 with TRBJ2-1, with TRBD2 matching 9 bases. Trimming cost V 3 bases and J 0 bases; bases outside gene matches: 18. CDR3 length: 21 amino acids. Germline V CDR1 and CDR2: WNHNN, SYGVQD (reference sequence). The CDR3 protein is CASSDNPGLAGSISSYNEQFF. CDR3 nucleotide sequence: TGCGCCAGCAGTGACAACCCTGGGCTAGCGGGGTCCATTAGCTCCTACAATGAGCAGTTCTTC.

The CDR3 sequence is CASSLESGGSYEQYF. The DNA of the CDR3 is TGCGCCAGCAGCTTGGAATCGGGAGGGAGCTACGAGCAGTACTTC. The J gene is TRBJ2-7, the V gene TRBV5-1; TRBD2 matches at 8 bases. The germline gives CDR1 SGHRS, CDR2 YFSETQ. This CDR3 has 15 residues. The junction had 5 bases not matched to a gene; V was cut back by 0 bases and J by 3 bases. Variable domain in full (rest from reference TRBV5-1 and TRBJ2-7): KAGVTQTPRYLIKTRGQQVTLSCSPISGHRSVSWYQQTPGQGLQFLFEYFSETQRNKGNFPGRFSGRQFSNSRSEMNVSTLELGDSALYLCASSLESGGSYEQYFGPGTRLTVT.

The chain couples TRBV7-8 to TRBJ1-5, with D possibly matching TRBD1 (5 bases). V lost 5 bases and J 6 bases, leaving 11 bases between the germline ends. Looked up from germline, CDR1 is SGHVS and CDR2 is FQNEAQ. The CDR3 loop spans 13 amino acids. Here the CDR3 reads CASSPDSLQPQHF. CDR3 DNA: TGTGCCAGCAGCCCTGACAGTCTTCAGCCCCAGCATTTT.

The chain couples TRBV12-5 to TRBJ2-7, with 9 positions matching TRBD1. This CDR3 spans 17 amino acids. The germline gives CDR1 LGHNT, CDR2 FRNRAP. The ends lost 5 bases at V and 7 bases at J; junction bases unmatched: 18. CDR3 nucleotide sequence: TGTGCTAGTGGTGAAACCCGGGACAGGGTTGGGTCTCGGGAGCAGTACTTC. This gives the protein CASGETRDRVGSREQYF.

The genes are TRBV27 and TRBJ2-1; 9 bases agree with TRBD1. V was clipped by 3 bases and J by 7 bases; unmatched bases: 7. CDR1 and CDR2 from the germline V gene are MNHEY and SMNVEV (reference sequence). This CDR3 spans 15 amino acids. CDR3 sequence: CASSFLGTGYNEQFF. In DNA, the CDR3 is TGTGCCAGCAGTTTCCTCGGGACAGGGTATAATGAGCAGTTCTTC.

J is TRBJ1-1 and V is TRBV5-4; D ambiguous. The V end lost 5 bases, the J end lost 3 bases, and 11 bases lay between the germline ends. This CDR3 is built from 13 residues. CDR1 and CDR2 from the germline V gene are SGHNT and YYREEE (reference sequence). The CDR3 protein is CASRLGRDTEAFF. In DNA form, the CDR3 reads TGTGCCAGCAGGCTCGGTCGGGACACTGAAGCTTTCTTT. The full variable domain, completed using reference TRBV5-4 and TRBJ1-1, is ETGVTQSPTHLIKTRGQQVTLRCSSQSGHNTVSWYQQALGQGPQFIFQYYREEENGRGNFPPRFSGLQFPNYSSELNVNALELDDSALYLCASRLGRDTEAFFGQGTRLTVV.

The rearrangement links TRBV19 to TRBJ2-7, with D unclear. Germline V CDR1 and CDR2: LNHDA, SQIVND (reference sequence). Trimming cost V 6 bases and J 4 bases, with 13 bases left between them. The CDR3 is 13 residues long. CDR3 DNA: TGTGCCAGTAGGAGAACTGAAGAATACGAGCAGTACTTC. Amino acid sequence: CASRRTEEYEQYF.

This clone came up once. The chain recombines TRBV6-5 with TRBJ1-2; a possible D gene is TRBD1 (6 bases). The CDR3 is made up of 14 amino acids. V lost 10 bases, J lost 6 bases, and 21 bases lay in between. The germline CDR1 and CDR2 sequences are MNHEY and SVGAGI. CDR3 residues: CATSSDGRGHGYTF. The CDR3 bases are TGTGCCACCTCATCCGACGGCAGGGGACATGGCTACACCTTC.

The chain uses TRBV24-1 and TRBJ2-3; 10 bases agree with TRBD2. CDR3 length: 16 residues. The V segment lost 4 bases and the J segment 4 bases; nucleotides outside the gene matches: 7. The germline V gene encodes CDR1 KGHDR and CDR2 SFDVKD. The CDR3 here is CATSDRSGGQPDTQYF. The DNA of the CDR3 is TGTGCCACCAGTGACCGTAGCGGGGGGCAGCCAGATACGCAGTATTTT.

This clone was detected once. V is TRBV19 and J is TRBJ2-2, with TRBD2 matching 10 bases. The CDR3 loop spans 17 amino acids. J was trimmed by 0 bases and V by 5 bases; bases with no gene match: 6. CDR1 is LNHDA and CDR2 is SQIVND in the germline V gene (reference sequence). The DNA for the CDR3 is TGTGCCAGTAGTTGGTCTAGCGGGGGTTCGAACACCGGGGAGCTGTTTTTT. Protein: CASSWSSGGSNTGELFF.

The chain combines TRBV11-3 with TRBJ2-2, with 14 bases identical to TRBD2. V trimming: 3 bases; J trimming: 1 base; junction bases outside the gene matches: 4. CDR1 and CDR2 (germline): SGHNT, YENEEA. This CDR3 is built from 18 residues. The CDR3 loop is CASSFRLAGGQNTGELFF. The CDR3 DNA follows: TGTGCCAGCAGCTTTAGACTAGCGGGAGGGCAGAACACCGGGGAGCTGTTTTTT.

J is TRBJ1-6 and V is TRBV5-1; possibly TRBD1 for D (6 bases). CDR3 length: 14 residues. V gave up 4 bases and J gave up 9 bases, with 14 bases separating them. The germline gives CDR1 SGHRS, CDR2 YFSETQ. The CDR3 loop is CASSPGDLSSPLHF. CDR3 nucleotides: TGCGCCAGCAGCCCAGGGGATCTCAGTTCACCCCTCCACTTT.

This clone was picked up one time. Here the CDR3 DNA reads TGCGCCAGCAGCTTGGAAGGGAGAACTCAAGAGACCCAGTACTTC. It encodes CASSLEGRTQETQYF. V usage is TRBV5-1 and J usage is TRBJ2-5, with D possibly being TRBD2 (5 bases). Trimming stripped 0 bases from V and 2 bases from J, with 11 bases between. CDR3 length equals 15 residues. In germline, CDR1 is SGHRS, CDR2 YFSETQ.